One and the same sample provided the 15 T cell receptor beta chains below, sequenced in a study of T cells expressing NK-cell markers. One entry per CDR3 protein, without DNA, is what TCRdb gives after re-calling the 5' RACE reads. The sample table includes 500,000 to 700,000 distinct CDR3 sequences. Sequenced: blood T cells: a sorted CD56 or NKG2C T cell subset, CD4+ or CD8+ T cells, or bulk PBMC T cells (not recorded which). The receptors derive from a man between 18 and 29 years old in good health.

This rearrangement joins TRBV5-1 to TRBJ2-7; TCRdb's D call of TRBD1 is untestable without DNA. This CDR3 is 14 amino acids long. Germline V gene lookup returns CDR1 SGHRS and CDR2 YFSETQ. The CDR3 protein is CASSPRDLTYEQYF.

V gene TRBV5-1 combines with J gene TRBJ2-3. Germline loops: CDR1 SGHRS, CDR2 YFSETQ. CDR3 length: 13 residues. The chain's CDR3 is CASRGYGTDTQYF.

The CDR3 region is CASSIRAGAYNEQFF. This rearrangement joins TRBV19 to TRBJ2-1; TCRdb's D call, TRBD2, is unchecked because there is no DNA. CDR1 and CDR2 from the germline V gene are LNHDA and SQIVND (reference sequence). The CDR3 has 15 amino acids.

The CDR3 reads CASSQRTGAGGVETQYF. The rearrangement links TRBV6-1 to TRBJ2-5; as DNA is missing, the TRBD2 call by TCRdb cannot be tested. Germline V CDR1 and CDR2: MNHNS, SASEGT. This CDR3 region has 17 residues.

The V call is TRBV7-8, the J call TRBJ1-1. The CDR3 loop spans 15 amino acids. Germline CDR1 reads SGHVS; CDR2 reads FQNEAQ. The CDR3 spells CASSLENIVNTEAFF.

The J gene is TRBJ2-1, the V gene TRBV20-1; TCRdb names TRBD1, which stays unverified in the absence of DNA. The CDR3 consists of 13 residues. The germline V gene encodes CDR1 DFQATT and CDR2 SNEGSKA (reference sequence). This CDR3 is CSAREDPRGKQFF.

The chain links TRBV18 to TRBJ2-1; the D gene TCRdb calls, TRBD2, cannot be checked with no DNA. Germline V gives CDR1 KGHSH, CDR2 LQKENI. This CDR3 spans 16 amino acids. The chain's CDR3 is CASSPNLLAEYNEQFF.

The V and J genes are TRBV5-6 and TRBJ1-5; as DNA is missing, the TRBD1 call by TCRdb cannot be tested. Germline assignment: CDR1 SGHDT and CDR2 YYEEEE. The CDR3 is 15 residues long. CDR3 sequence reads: CASSLRQGANQPQHF.

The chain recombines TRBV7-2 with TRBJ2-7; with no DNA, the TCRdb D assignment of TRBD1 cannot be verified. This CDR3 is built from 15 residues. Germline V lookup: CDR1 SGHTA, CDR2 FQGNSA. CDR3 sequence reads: CASSLQGTGGYEQYF.

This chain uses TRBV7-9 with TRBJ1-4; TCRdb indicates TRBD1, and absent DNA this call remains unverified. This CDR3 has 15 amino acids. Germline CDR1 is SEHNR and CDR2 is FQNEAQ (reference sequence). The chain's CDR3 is CASSQTGQFAEKLFF.

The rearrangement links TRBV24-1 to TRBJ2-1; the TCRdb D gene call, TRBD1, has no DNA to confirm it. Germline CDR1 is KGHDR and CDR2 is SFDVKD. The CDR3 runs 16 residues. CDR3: CATSDSGQGLGNEQFF.

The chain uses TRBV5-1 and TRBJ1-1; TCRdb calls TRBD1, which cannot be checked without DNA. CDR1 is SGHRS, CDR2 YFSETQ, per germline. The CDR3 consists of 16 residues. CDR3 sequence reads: CASSLAYRRVNTEAFF.

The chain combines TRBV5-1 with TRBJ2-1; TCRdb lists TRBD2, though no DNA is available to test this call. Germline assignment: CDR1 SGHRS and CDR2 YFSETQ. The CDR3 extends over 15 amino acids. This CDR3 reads CASSGTGTSGGFKFF.

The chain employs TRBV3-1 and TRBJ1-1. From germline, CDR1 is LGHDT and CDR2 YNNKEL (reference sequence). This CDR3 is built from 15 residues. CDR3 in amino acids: CASSQLVGRSSEAFF.

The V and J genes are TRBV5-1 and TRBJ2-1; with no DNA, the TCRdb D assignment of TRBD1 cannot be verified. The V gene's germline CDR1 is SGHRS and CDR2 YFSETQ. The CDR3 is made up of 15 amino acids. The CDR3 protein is CASTSLALHQNEQFF.